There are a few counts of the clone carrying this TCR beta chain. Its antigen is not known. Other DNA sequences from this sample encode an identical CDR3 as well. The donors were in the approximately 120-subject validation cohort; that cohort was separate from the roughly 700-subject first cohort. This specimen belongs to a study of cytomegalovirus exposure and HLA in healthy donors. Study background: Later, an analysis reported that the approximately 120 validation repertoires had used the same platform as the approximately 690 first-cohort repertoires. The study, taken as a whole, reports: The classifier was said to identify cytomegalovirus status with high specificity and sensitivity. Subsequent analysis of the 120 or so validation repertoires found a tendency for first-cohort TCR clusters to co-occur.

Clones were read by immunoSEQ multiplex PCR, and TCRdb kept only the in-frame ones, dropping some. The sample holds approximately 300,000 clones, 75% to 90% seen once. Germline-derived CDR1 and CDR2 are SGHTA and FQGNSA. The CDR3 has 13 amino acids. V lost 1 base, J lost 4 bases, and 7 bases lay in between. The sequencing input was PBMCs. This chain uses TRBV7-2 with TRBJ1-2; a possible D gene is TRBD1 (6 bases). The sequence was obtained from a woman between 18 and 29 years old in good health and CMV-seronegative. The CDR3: CASSLEQGYGYTF. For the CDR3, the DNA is TGTGCCAGCAGCTTAGAACAGGGCTATGGCTACACCTTC. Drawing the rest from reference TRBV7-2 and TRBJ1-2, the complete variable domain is GAGVSQSPSNKVTEKGKDVELRCDPISGHTALYWYRQSLGQGLEFLIYFQGNSAPDKSGLPSDRFSAERTGGSVSTLTIQRTQQEDSAVYLCASSLEQGYGYTFGSGTRLTVV.